The TCR beta chain described here comes from a study of T cells in Graves' hyperthyroidism and ophthalmopathy. This clonotype was counted only a few times. The antigen is unknown. Study-wide findings and caveats: Blood also held most thyroid clonotypes expanded beyond 0.001.

V was clipped by 4 bases and J by 5 bases, with 18 bases between them. Germline CDR1 and CDR2: SGHRS and YFSETQ. CDR3 length: 15 residues. Diagnostic decisions used clinical symptoms, serum thyroxine and TRAb, thyroid ultrasound and orbital computed tomography. Amplified TCR beta CDR3 regions derived from RNA transcripts. The HTBI primer set drove a first-round RT-PCR of the TCR CDR3. One entry per CDR3 protein results from TCRdb running MiXCR on the multiplex PCR reads. The data show approximately 640,000 distinct CDR3 sequences, about 45% seen once. V and J are TRBV5-1 and TRBJ2-5, with D perhaps TRBD2 (5 bases). This clonotype originated in an adult man with Graves' disease, either hyperthyroidism or ophthalmopathy (not recorded which). What was sequenced was peripheral blood or thyroid tissue (not recorded which). CDR3 sequence reads: CASSPLGSSDETQYF. The CDR3 DNA reads as TGCGCCAGCAGCCCACTGGGGAGTAGTGACGAGACCCAGTACTTC.